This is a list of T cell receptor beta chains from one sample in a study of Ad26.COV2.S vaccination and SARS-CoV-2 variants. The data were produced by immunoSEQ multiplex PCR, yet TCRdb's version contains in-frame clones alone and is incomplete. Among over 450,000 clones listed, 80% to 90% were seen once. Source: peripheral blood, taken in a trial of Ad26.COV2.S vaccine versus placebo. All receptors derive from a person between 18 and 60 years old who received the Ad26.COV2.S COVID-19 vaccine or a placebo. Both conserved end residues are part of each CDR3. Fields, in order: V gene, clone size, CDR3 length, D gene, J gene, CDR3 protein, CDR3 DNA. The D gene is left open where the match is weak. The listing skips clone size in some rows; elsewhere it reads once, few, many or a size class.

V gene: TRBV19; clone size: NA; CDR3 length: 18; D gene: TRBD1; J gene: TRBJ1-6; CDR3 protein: CASSSSGTGGLFNSPLHF; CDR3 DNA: TGTGCCAGTAGTTCATCCGGGACAGGGGGCCTTTTTAATTCACCCCTCCACTTT
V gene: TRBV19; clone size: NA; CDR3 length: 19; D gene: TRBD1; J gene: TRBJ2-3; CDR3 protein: CASSDRKGQGHNPGDTQYF; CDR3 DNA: TGTGCCAGTAGTGACCGCAAGGGACAGGGACATAATCCAGGAGATACGCAGTATTTT
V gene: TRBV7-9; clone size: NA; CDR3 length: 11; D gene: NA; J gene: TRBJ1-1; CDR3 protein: CASSLAGDAFF; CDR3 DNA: TGTGCCAGCAGCTTAGCCGGGGACGCTTTCTTT
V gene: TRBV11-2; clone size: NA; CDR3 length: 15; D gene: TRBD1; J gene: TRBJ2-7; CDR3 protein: CASSSQGEISYEQYF; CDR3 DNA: TGTGCCAGCAGCTCACAGGGGGAAATCTCCTACGAGCAGTACTTC
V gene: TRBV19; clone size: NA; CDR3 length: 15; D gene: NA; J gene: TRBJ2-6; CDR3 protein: CASSRRVTGANVLTF; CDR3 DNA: TGTGCCAGTAGCCGCAGGGTAACTGGGGCCAACGTCCTGACTTTC
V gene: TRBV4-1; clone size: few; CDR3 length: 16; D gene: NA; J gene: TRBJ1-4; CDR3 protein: CASSLTTGSSSEELFF; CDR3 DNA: TGCGCCAGCAGCCTTACAACAGGGTCTTCTAGTGAGGAACTGTTTTTT
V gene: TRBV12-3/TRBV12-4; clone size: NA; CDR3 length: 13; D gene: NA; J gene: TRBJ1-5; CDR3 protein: CASSLQGDQPQHF; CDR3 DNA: TGTGCCAGCAGTTTACAAGGCGATCAGCCCCAGCATTTT
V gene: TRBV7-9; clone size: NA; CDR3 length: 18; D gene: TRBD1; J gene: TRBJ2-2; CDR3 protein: CASSFAGTGTDETGELFF; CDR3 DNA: TGTGCCAGCAGCTTCGCAGGGACCGGGACAGATGAGACCGGGGAGCTGTTTTTT
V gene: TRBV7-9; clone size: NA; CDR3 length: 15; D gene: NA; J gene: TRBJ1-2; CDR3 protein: CASSLGAGPPYGYTF; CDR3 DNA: TGTGCCAGCAGCTTAGGGGCAGGGCCACCCTATGGCTACACCTTC
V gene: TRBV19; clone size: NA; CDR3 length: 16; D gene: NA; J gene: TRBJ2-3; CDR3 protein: CASSDGGQTRTDTQYF; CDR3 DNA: TGTGCCAGTAGTGACGGGGGCCAGACCCGCACAGATACGCAGTATTTT
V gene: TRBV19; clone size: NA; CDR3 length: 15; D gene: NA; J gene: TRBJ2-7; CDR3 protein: CASSVRQSFRYEQYF; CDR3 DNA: TGTGCCAGTAGTGTACGACAGAGTTTTAGATACGAGCAGTACTTC
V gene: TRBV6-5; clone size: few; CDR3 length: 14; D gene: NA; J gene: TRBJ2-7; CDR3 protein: CASSYHSGAYEQYF; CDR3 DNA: TGTGCCAGCAGTTACCACTCCGGCGCCTACGAGCAGTACTTC
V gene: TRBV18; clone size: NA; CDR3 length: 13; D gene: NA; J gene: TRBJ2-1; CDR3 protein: CASSPFSWDEQFF; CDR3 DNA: TGTGCCAGCTCACCATTTAGCTGGGATGAGCAGTTCTTC
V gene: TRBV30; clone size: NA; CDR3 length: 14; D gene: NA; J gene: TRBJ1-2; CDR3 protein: CAWSVGRKNYGYTF; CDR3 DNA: TGTGCCTGGAGTGTAGGGCGAAAGAACTATGGCTACACCTTC
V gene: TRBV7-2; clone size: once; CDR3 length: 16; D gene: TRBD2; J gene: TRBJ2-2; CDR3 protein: CASSRERGDSTGELFF; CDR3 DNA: TGTGCCAGCAGCAGAGAGCGGGGGGACAGCACCGGGGAGCTGTTTTTT
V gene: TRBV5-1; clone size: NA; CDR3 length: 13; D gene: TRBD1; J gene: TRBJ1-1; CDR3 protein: CASSFQGDTEAFF; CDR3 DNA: TGCGCCAGCAGCTTTCAGGGGGACACTGAAGCTTTCTTT
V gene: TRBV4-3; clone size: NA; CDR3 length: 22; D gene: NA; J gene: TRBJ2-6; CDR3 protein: CASSHTSHGNRRGATGANVLTF; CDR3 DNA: TGCGCCAGCAGCCACACATCCCACGGAAACAGGCGCGGGGCGACTGGGGCCAACGTCCTGACTTTC
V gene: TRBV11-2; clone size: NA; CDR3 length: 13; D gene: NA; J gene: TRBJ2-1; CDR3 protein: CASSLEGFRHQFF; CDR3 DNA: TGTGCCAGCAGCTTAGAAGGGTTCAGACATCAGTTCTTC
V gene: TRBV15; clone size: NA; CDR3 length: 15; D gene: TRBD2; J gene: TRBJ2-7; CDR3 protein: CATSRETGLADEQYF; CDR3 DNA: TGTGCCACCAGCAGGGAAACAGGACTAGCGGACGAGCAGTACTTC
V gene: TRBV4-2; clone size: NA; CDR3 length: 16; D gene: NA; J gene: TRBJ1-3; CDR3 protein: CASSPFHEGTGNTIYF; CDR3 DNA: TGTGCCAGCAGCCCCTTCCATGAGGGTACTGGAAACACCATATATTTT
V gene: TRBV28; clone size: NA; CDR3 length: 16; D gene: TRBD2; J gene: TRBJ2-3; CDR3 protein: CASTPPSQGGTDTQYF; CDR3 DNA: TGTGCCAGCACACCCCCTTCCCAGGGAGGGACAGATACGCAGTATTTT
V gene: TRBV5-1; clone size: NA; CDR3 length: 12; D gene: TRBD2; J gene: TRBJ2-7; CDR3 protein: CASSAAGYEQYF; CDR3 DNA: TGCGCCAGCAGCGCAGCGGGGTACGAGCAGTACTTC
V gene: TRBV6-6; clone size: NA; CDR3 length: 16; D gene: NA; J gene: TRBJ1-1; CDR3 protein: CASSPPSADMNTEAFF; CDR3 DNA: TGTGCCAGCAGCCCCCCGAGTGCAGACATGAACACTGAAGCTTTCTTT
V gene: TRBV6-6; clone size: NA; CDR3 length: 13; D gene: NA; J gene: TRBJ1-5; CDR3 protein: CASIGVIGQPQHF; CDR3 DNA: TGTGCCAGCATAGGAGTAATCGGCCAGCCCCAGCATTTT
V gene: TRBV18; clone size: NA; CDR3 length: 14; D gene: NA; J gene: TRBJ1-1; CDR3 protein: CASSPQWGANEAFF; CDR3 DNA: TGTGCCAGCTCACCTCAGTGGGGTGCCAATGAAGCTTTCTTT
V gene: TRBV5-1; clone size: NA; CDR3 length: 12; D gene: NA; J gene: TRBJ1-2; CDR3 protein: CASGDRDYGYTF; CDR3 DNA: TGCGCCAGCGGCGACCGCGACTATGGCTACACCTTC
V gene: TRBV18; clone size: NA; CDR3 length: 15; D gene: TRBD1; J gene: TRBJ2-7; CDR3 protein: CASSRRTQGVYEQYF; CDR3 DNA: TGTGCCAGCTCCCGCCGAACCCAGGGGGTCTACGAGCAGTACTTC
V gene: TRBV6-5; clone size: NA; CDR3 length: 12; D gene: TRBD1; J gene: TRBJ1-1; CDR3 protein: CASSYGTAEAFF; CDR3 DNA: TGTGCCAGCAGTTATGGGACAGCCGAAGCTTTCTTT
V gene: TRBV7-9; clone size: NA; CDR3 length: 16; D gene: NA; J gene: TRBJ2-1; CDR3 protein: CASSLLLISSYNEQFF; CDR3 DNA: TGTGCCAGCAGCTTATTGCTCATAAGCTCCTACAATGAGCAGTTCTTC
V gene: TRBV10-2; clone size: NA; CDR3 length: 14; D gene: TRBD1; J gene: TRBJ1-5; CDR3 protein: CASRGQGSNQPQHF; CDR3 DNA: TGCGCCAGCCGAGGACAGGGGTCAAATCAGCCCCAGCATTTT
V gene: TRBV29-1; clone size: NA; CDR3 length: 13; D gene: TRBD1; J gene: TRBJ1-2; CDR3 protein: CSAWDRADYGYTF; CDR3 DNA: TGCAGCGCCTGGGACAGGGCGGACTATGGCTACACCTTC
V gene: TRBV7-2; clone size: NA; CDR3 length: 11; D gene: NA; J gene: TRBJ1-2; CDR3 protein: CASSPHYGYTF; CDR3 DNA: TGTGCCAGCAGCCCCCACTATGGCTACACCTTC
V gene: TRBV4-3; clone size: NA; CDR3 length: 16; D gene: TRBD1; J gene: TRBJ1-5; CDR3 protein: CASSQGQGTGNQPQHF; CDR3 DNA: TGCGCCAGCAGCCAAGGACAGGGAACCGGCAATCAGCCCCAGCATTTT
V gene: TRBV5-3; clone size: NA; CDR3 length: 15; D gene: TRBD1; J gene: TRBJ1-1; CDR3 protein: CARPTSDRGFTEAFF; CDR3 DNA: TGTGCCAGACCAACGAGCGACAGGGGCTTCACTGAAGCTTTCTTT
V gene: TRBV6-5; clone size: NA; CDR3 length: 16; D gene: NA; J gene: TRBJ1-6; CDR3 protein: CASSYGRARGGSPLHF; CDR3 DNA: TGTGCCAGCAGTTACGGGAGGGCACGCGGGGGTTCACCCCTCCACTTT
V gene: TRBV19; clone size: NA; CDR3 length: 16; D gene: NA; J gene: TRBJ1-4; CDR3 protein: CASSWGPMATNEKLFF; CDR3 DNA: TGTGCCAGTAGTTGGGGACCTATGGCAACTAATGAAAAACTGTTTTTT
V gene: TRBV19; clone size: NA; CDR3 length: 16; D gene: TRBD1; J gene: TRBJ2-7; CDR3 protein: CASSIDRPGGIYEQYF; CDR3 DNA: TGTGCCAGTAGTATAGATAGGCCAGGGGGTATCTACGAGCAGTACTTC
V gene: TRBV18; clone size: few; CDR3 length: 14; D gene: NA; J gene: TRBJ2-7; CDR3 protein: CASSPSFMQLEQYF; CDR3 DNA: TGTGCCAGCTCACCATCTTTCATGCAGCTCGAGCAGTACTTC
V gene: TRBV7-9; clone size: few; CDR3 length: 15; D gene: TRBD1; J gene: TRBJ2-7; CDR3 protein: CASSLPRDRGHEQYF; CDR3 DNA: TGTGCCAGCAGCCTTCCCCGGGACAGGGGCCACGAGCAGTACTTC
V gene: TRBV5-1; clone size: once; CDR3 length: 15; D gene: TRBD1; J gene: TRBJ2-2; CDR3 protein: CASSPGQGTTGELFF; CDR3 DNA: TGCGCCAGCAGCCCGGGACAGGGTACCACCGGGGAGCTGTTTTTT
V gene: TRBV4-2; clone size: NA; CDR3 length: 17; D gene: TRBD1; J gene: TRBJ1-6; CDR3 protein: CASSQGRARGTNSPLHF; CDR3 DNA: TGTGCCAGCAGCCAAGGAAGGGCCAGGGGGACGAATTCACCCCTCCACTTT
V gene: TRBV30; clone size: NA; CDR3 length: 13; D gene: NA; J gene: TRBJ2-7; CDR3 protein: CAWIGQGGYEQYF; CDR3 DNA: TGTGCCTGGATAGGGCAGGGTGGCTACGAGCAGTACTTC
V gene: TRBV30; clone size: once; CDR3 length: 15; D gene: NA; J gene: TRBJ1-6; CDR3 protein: CAWSGLSGNNSPLHF; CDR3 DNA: TGTGCCTGGAGTGGCCTCAGCGGGAATAATTCACCCCTCCACTTT
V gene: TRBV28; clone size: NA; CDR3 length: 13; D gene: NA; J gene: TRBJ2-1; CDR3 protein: CASSLWITSEQFF; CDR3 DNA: TGTGCCAGCAGTTTATGGATAACTAGCGAGCAGTTCTTC
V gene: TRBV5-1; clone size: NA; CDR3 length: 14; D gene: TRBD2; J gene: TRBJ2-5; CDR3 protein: CASSPSGRQETQYF; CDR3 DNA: TGCGCCAGCAGCCCTAGCGGACGCCAAGAGACCCAGTACTTC
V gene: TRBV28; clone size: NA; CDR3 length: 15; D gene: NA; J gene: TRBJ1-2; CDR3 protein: CASTFPSGLYGGYTF; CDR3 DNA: TGTGCCAGCACGTTCCCCTCAGGACTATATGGTGGCTACACCTTC
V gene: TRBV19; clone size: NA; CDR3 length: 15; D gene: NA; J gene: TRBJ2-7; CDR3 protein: CASSSRAELRYEQYF; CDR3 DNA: TGTGCCAGTAGTTCCCGGGCCGAACTAAGATACGAGCAGTACTTC
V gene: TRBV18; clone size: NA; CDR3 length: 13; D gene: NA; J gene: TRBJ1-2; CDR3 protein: CASSLTEEYGYTF; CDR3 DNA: TGTGCCAGCTCACTGACTGAAGAATATGGCTACACCTTC
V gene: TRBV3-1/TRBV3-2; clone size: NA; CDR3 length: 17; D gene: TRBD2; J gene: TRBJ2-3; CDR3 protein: CASSQDGRGSPTDTQYF; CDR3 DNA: TGTGCCAGCAGCCAAGATGGGAGGGGCTCCCCCACAGATACGCAGTATTTT
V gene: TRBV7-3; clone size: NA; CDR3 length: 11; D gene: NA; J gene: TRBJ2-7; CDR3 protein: CASSFRREQYF; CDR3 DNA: TGTGCCAGCAGCTTTCGGAGAGAGCAGTACTTC
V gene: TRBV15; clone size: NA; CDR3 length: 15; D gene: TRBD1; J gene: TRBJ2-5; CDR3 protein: CATSSVRGWAETQYF; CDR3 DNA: TGTGCCACCAGCAGTGTCAGGGGGTGGGCAGAGACCCAGTACTTC
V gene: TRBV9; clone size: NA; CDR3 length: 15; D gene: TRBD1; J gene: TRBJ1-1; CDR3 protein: CASSPGDRVGTEAFF; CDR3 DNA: TGTGCCAGCAGCCCGGGGGACAGGGTGGGCACTGAAGCTTTCTTT
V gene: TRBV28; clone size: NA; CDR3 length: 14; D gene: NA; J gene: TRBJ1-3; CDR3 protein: CASRLAGAGNTIYF; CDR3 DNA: TGTGCCAGCAGATTAGCAGGGGCTGGAAACACCATATATTTT
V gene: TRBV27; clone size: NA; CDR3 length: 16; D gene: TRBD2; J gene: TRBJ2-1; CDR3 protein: CASSPLAGGRYNEQFF; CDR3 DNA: TGTGCCAGCAGTCCGCTAGCGGGGGGTAGGTACAATGAGCAGTTCTTC